The text below deals with one T cell receptor (beta chain). In this sample, this clonotype turned up many times. The antigen it recognizes is unknown. Per-base qualities were not stored, and no clone one base away is much larger. This sample was included in a study of identical twins (dated by TCRdb to between 2015 and 2016). For the study in its entirety: To test whether fetal clonotypes persist, this study deep-sequenced TCR alpha and beta repertoires from monozygotic twins, from unrelated adults of various ages, and from cord blood. To rule out contamination, the twin experiments were replicated at different times with different library preparation protocols. What the study reported, not specific to this receptor: Compared with coincidental sharing between unrelated individuals, out-of-frame TCR alpha sequences shared between twins showed an excess of sequences with low generation probability. Excess twin sharing in beta out-of-frame sequences was weaker because fewer shared sequences lowered the signal-to-noise ratio. Invariant T cells such as MAIT and iNKT could partly confound zero-insertion analyses, though diverse VJ usage argued against this for most clonotypes. Fewer insertions were carried by abundant cord blood beta clonotypes; a weaker similar trend was observed in young adult naive repertoires, while no such trend was observed in memory repertoires. Because the same donors could not be followed over many years, conclusions were based on cross-sectional statistical analysis. In monozygotic twins, recombination models systematically underestimated out-of-frame TCR alpha sharing, but the models matched the sharing seen between unrelated individuals.

The library came from 5' RACE. These reads were obtained on an Illumina HiSeq 2000. A universal primer binding site was added through template switching, and the final cDNA carried a unique molecular identifier so that TCR cDNA molecules could be counted accurately. Specific primers in the conserved constant-segment region were used to synthesize first-strand cDNA for the TCR alpha and beta chains. To control for contamination, every cDNA library was double barcoded, receiving both a SMART-Mk sample barcode and Illumina barcodes. TruSeq adapter sequences, together with Illumina sample barcodes, were added in two successive PCR steps. TCR alpha and beta cDNA libraries were sequenced on the Illumina HiSeq platform with custom primers. The authors' pipeline ran thus. Raw reads were processed with MiGEC to extract unique molecular identifiers, and MiXCR was used to determine CDR3 positions. For each individual, recombination models were inferred using an EM algorithm with the repgenHMM and IGoR tools. The tcR package in R was used for shared clonotype analysis, with sharing normalized by the product of cloneset sizes. To study raw recombination without the effects of thymic and clonal selection, out-of-frame nonproductive sequences were analyzed. The raw public data were reprocessed by TCRdb itself: fastp quality trimming at Q25, MiXCR clonotype calling, in-frame beta chains only. Rows merge per CDR3 protein into single entries with the most common DNA and genes. These V and J calls derive from TCRdb rather than the authors' analysis. The sample records 1,800,000 or so distinct CDR3 sequences, 32% of which are singletons. The ten biggest clones cover 0.27% of the sample.

V is cut by 4 bases and J by 4 bases, and the space between the germline ends is 14 bases. The germline V gene yields SGDLS for CDR1 and YYNGEE for CDR2. The CDR3 starts with the cysteine, ends with the phenylalanine, and has 14 residues. Only the CDR3 DNA stays, 42 bases, in frame from base 1. All donors were healthy Caucasians. This TCR was recovered from a newborn girl in good health. The chain is assembled from TRBV9 and TRBJ1-2; the D gene cannot be named for sure. What was sequenced was cord blood. The nucleotide sequence reads TGTGCCAGCAGCATAGAAGGACGGGGCTATGGCTACACCTTC. The resulting protein is CASSIEGRGYGYTF.